This T cell receptor beta chain was observed in a study of blood T cell repertoires in COVID-19. In the study overall: The study drew acute and convalescent COVID-19 samples from the United States, Italy and Spain. Nucleic acid was either cDNA or gDNA, and it came from T cells, B-cell-depleted T cells, or PBMCs.

The CDR3 spans 16 residues. The germline V gene has CDR1 MGHRA and CDR2 YSYEKL. Losses at the gene ends were 5 bases for V and 3 bases for J; bases not matched to a gene: 9. Per the study methods: Amplification with reference gene primers provided the estimates of nucleated cell counts. Assay: immunoSEQ multiplex PCR; the TCRdb copy retains only in-frame clones and omits some. Clone size and V and J calls were adopted from that table, with D and trimming inferred from the DNA. The table lists 120,000 to 150,000 clones, around 88% of them singletons, with around 26% in the top ten. The sequenced material came from peripheral blood. The receptor comes from a human donor in a cohort sampled during active COVID-19. The chain uses TRBV4-1 and TRBJ2-1; 8 bases line up with TRBD2. The CDR3 DNA sequence: TGCGCCAGCAGCGATAGCGGGGCCGCCCTCTACAATGAGCAGTTCTTC. Amino acids: CASSDSGAALYNEQFF.